Following are 17 T cell receptor beta chains from one sample sequenced in a study of cytomegalovirus exposure and HLA in healthy donors. The PCR had 60 Vbeta and 13 Jbeta primers. Measured with immunoSEQ multiplex PCR; TCRdb has only the in-frame clones, and not every one. This table has about 260,000 clones, more than 55% appearing once. Sequencing was done on a sample of PBMCs. The receptor source for this set is a female donor in good health and CMV-seronegative.

Only one count was recorded for this clone. This chain connects TRBV19 to TRBJ1-1; D remains unclear. The germline CDR1 and CDR2 sequences are LNHDA and SQIVND (reference sequence). The CDR3 consists of 11 residues. Between the trimmed V and J ends, which lost 8 bases and 5 bases, there was a span of 9 bases. This chain's CDR3 is CASGAGTEAFF. CDR3 sequence (DNA): TGTGCCAGTGGAGCCGGTACTGAAGCTTTCTTT.

This chain joins TRBV7-2 and TRBJ2-1; 8 nucleotides agree with TRBD2. Germline CDR1 and CDR2: SGHTA and FQGNSA. The V and J ends lost 5 bases and 1 base, in that order; junction bases with no gene match: 4. CDR3 length equals 15 residues. The CDR3 protein is CASSPERGSYNEQFF. As DNA, the CDR3 is TGTGCCAGCAGCCCCGAGCGGGGGTCCTACAATGAGCAGTTCTTC.

The chain links TRBV6-1 to TRBJ2-1; 7 bases agree with TRBD2. CDR1 is MNHNS, CDR2 SASEGT, per germline. The ends lost 1 base at V and 9 bases at J; junction bases unmatched: 6. The CDR3 has 14 amino acids. CDR3 nucleotides: TGTGCCAGCAGTGAAGAGCTAGCGGTCGGTGAGCAGTTCTTC. Amino acids: CASSEELAVGEQFF.

This chain connects TRBV7-9 to TRBJ1-3; D gene ambiguous. CDR1 and CDR2 from the germline V gene are SEHNR and FQNEAQ (reference sequence). The CDR3 spans 14 residues. Trimming removed 4 bases at V and 4 bases at J, with 11 bases between. The CDR3 spells CASSSATGGNTIYF. CDR3 coding DNA: TGTGCCAGCAGCTCGGCCACGGGGGGAAACACCATATATTTT.

V usage is TRBV19 and J usage is TRBJ2-5; possible D gene TRBD2, 6 bases. Trimming shortened V by 9 bases and J by 4 bases, and 18 bases separated the two germline ends. In germline, CDR1 is LNHDA, CDR2 SQIVND (reference sequence). This CDR3 is 14 amino acids long. CDR3 region: CASWGGGTGETQYF. In nucleotides, the CDR3 is TGTGCCAGCTGGGGTGGCGGGACGGGAGAGACCCAGTACTTC.

The gene calls are TRBV29-1 and TRBJ1-1, with D perhaps matching TRBD1 (6 bases). This CDR3 region has 13 residues. Per germline, CDR1 SQVTM and CDR2 ANQGSEA. V was cut by 0 bases and J by 7 bases, with 12 bases left in between. The CDR3, as DNA: TGCAGCGTTGAAGATCTTCGGACAGATGAAGCTTTCTTT. Translated: CSVEDLRTDEAFF.

The chain uses TRBV27 and TRBJ1-4, with 9 nucleotides matching TRBD1. Germline V gene sequence: CDR1 MNHEY, CDR2 SMNVEV (reference sequence). V was pared by 0 bases and J by 7 bases, with 6 bases of the junction left unmatched. The CDR3 is made up of 16 amino acids. CDR3 coding DNA: TGTGCCAGCAGTTTATCGCCGGGACAGGGTAGTGAAAAACTGTTTTTT. Residues: CASSLSPGQGSEKLFF.

This clone has more than one count but fewer than ten. The chain combines TRBV11-2 with TRBJ2-7; D is possibly TRBD1 (6 bases). V was trimmed by 2 bases and J by 4 bases, leaving 12 bases between them. The CDR3 extends over 14 amino acids. The V gene's germline CDR1 is SGHAT and CDR2 FQNNGV. The CDR3 loop is CASSLTGLEYEQYF. CDR3 in DNA: TGTGCCAGCAGCTTAACAGGGTTAGAGTACGAGCAGTACTTC.

The J gene is TRBJ2-1, the V gene TRBV5-1; 8 bases match TRBD2. The CDR3 sequence is 16 residues long. The ends lost 4 bases at V and 0 bases at J; junction bases unmatched: 6. The germline V gene encodes CDR1 SGHRS and CDR2 YFSETQ. The CDR3 sequence: CASSATSGSSYNEQFF. CDR3 nucleotides: TGCGCCAGCAGCGCTACTAGCGGAAGCTCCTACAATGAGCAGTTCTTC. Full variable domain (outside the CDR3, taken from reference TRBV5-1 and TRBJ2-1): KAGVTQTPRYLIKTRGQQVTLSCSPISGHRSVSWYQQTPGQGLQFLFEYFSETQRNKGNFPGRFSGRQFSNSRSEMNVSTLELGDSALYLCASSATSGSSYNEQFFGPGTRLTVL.

This chain joins TRBV28 and TRBJ1-6; D unclear. CDR1 and CDR2 from the germline V gene are MDHEN and SYDVKM. The V end was cut by 3 bases, the J end by 0 bases, with 6 bases between. The CDR3 runs to 15 residues. This CDR3 is CASSLASSYNSPLHF. In DNA form, the CDR3 reads TGTGCCAGCAGTTTGGCCAGCTCCTATAATTCACCCCTCCACTTT.

This clone has a handful of counts. The chain links TRBV2 to TRBJ2-1; weak D call: TRBD1 (6 bases). The germline gives CDR1 SNHLY, CDR2 FYNNEI. V gave up 10 bases and J gave up 7 bases, with 14 bases separating them. This CDR3 has 12 residues. Written as DNA, the CDR3 is TGTGCCACGCACAGGGAAGGAAATGAGCAGTTCTTC. Its translation is CATHREGNEQFF.

The genes are TRBV10-3 and TRBJ1-1, with D tentatively TRBD1 (5 bases). V was trimmed by 6 bases and J by 1 base, leaving 9 bases between them. This CDR3 is built from 13 residues. CDR1 is ENHRY and CDR2 is SYGVKD in the germline V gene. CDR3 nucleotides: TGTGCCATCAGACTGGACAAGAACACTGAAGCTTTCTTT. It encodes CAIRLDKNTEAFF.

The V gene is TRBV4-1, the J gene TRBJ2-3; D gene ambiguous. This CDR3 is built from 13 residues. CDR1 and CDR2 (germline): MGHRA, YSYEKL. The V end was cut by 4 bases, the J end by 5 bases, with 10 bases between. CDR3 DNA: TGCGCCAGCAGCCCTTGGGCTGTAGATACGCAGTATTTT. Amino acid sequence: CASSPWAVDTQYF.

V gene TRBV28 combines with J gene TRBJ1-2, with TRBD1 identical over 8 bases. V was pared by 3 bases and J by 4 bases, with 7 bases of the junction left unmatched. Germline-derived CDR1 and CDR2 are MDHEN and SYDVKM. The length of the CDR3 is 15 residues. Here the CDR3 DNA reads TGTGCCAGCAGTTTCTACTTCGACAGGGGCTATGGCTACACCTTC. Encoded protein: CASSFYFDRGYGYTF.

As DNA, the CDR3 is TGTGCCAGCAGTGAACAGGGTTCCAATCAGCCCCAGCATTTT. This gives the protein CASSEQGSNQPQHF. The rearrangement joins TRBV2 to TRBJ1-5; TRBD1 might be the D (5 bases). CDR3 length: 14 amino acids. The V end was cut by 2 bases, the J end by 3 bases, with 8 bases between. Germline V CDR1 and CDR2: SNHLY, FYNNEI.

This clone was found a few times. V usage is TRBV19 and J usage is TRBJ1-2, with 7 bases matching TRBD1. The J segment lost 1 base and the V segment lost 8 bases, leaving 7 bases of the junction unmatched. CDR1 is LNHDA and CDR2 is SQIVND in the germline V gene (reference sequence). The CDR3 is 14 residues long. The CDR3 DNA reads TGTGCCAGTTCGGGACAGTCGTTTAACTATGGCTACACCTTC. Its translation: CASSGQSFNYGYTF. Filled out from reference TRBV19 and TRBJ1-2, the complete variable domain reads DGGITQSPKYLFRKEGQNVTLSCEQNLNHDAMYWYRQDPGQGLRLIYYSQIVNDFQKGDIAEGYSVSREKKESFPLTVTSAQKNPTAFYLCASSGQSFNYGYTFGSGTRLTVV.

J is TRBJ2-5 and V is TRBV6-6; possible D gene TRBD1, 6 bases. Trimming took off 5 bases at V and 3 bases at J, with 19 bases between the two ends. CDR3 length equals 16 residues. Germline CDR1 and CDR2: MNHNY and SVGAGI (reference sequence). The CDR3 reads CASSRTDSLGKETQYF. CDR3 DNA sequence: TGTGCCAGCAGTAGAACGGACAGCCTGGGGAAAGAGACCCAGTACTTC.